These T cell receptor beta chains were read from a single sample in a study of CD8+ T cells in alopecia areata. Profiling relied on immunoSEQ multiplex PCR, and the TCRdb table lists in-frame clones only, not all of them. The sample gives tens of thousands of clones, just over 50% of which show up once; around 6% is in the top ten. The sequenced sample was NKG2D-high CD8+ T cells sorted from blood. The receptor set was obtained from a human donor with alopecia areata. Each CDR3 is given with its conserved first and last residue. The order of the fields is V gene, CDR3 length, J gene, clone size, D gene, CDR3 protein, CDR3 DNA. A D gene is named only where the DNA matches it firmly. Rows give clone size only sometimes, using once, few, many, or a class for an expanded clone.

TRBV5-1	13	TRBJ2-7	few	.	CASSTGGSYEQYF	TGCGCCAGCAGCACAGGTGGCTCCTACGAGCAGTACTTC
TRBV7-9	14	TRBJ2-5	.	.	CASPPTGLEETQYF	TGTGCCAGCCCACCTACCGGGTTGGAGGAGACCCAGTACTTC
TRBV29-1	10	TRBJ2-7	.	.	CSVAGWEQYF	TGCAGCGTTGCAGGATGGGAGCAGTACTTC
TRBV12-5	15	TRBJ2-1	.	TRBD2	CASAQTSGEYNEQFF	TGTGCTAGTGCCCAGACTAGCGGGGAATACAATGAGCAGTTCTTC
TRBV18	14	TRBJ2-5	.	.	CASSPSSGQETQYF	TGTGCCAGCTCACCAAGCAGCGGCCAAGAGACCCAGTACTTC
TRBV5-1	16	TRBJ1-1	few	.	CASSLDGVRGNTEAFF	TGCGCCAGCAGCTTGGACGGGGTGCGAGGGAACACTGAAGCTTTCTTT
TRBV29-1	13	TRBJ1-1	.	.	CSVEWGMNTEAFF	TGCAGCGTTGAGTGGGGCATGAACACTGAAGCTTTCTTT
TRBV6-5	15	TRBJ1-1	.	TRBD1	CASSLGPQGVTEAFF	TGTGCCAGCAGTCTAGGACCCCAGGGGGTCACTGAAGCTTTCTTT
TRBV11-2	11	TRBJ2-5	.	.	CASSLGETQYF	TGTGCCAGCAGCTTGGGGGAGACCCAGTACTTC
TRBV29-1	13	TRBJ2-1	.	.	CSVAGGSHNEQFF	TGCAGCGTTGCCGGGGGCAGCCACAATGAGCAGTTCTTC
TRBV4-1	14	TRBJ2-7	.	TRBD2	CASSQARTSYEQYF	TGCGCCAGCAGCCAAGCTCGGACTAGCTACGAGCAGTACTTC
TRBV4-3	15	TRBJ2-2	.	.	CASSQVTSGSGELFF	TGCGCCAGCAGCCAAGTCACCTCGGGGTCCGGGGAGCTGTTTTTT
TRBV29-1	14	TRBJ1-3	.	TRBD1	CSVRTRDRVNTIYF	TGCAGCGTCAGAACCCGGGACAGGGTGAACACCATATATTTT
TRBV28	15	TRBJ1-4	many	.	CASSFWGGANEKLFF	TGTGCCAGCAGTTTCTGGGGAGGTGCTAATGAAAAACTGTTTTTT
TRBV9	15	TRBJ2-7	.	.	CASSVGGDPYYEQYF	TGTGCCAGCAGCGTAGGAGGGGACCCCTATTACGAGCAGTACTTC
TRBV5-6	14	TRBJ2-3	.	TRBD2	CASSSGSGISTQYF	TGTGCCAGCAGCTCGGGTAGCGGGATCTCCACGCAGTATTTT
TRBV29-1	10	TRBJ2-5	few	.	CSVLQGTQYF	TGCAGCGTGCTCCAGGGAACCCAGTACTTC
TRBV5-1	14	TRBJ2-7	.	.	CASSLALAPHEQYF	TGCGCCAGCAGCTTGGCGCTAGCTCCCCACGAGCAGTACTTC
TRBV13	14	TRBJ2-3	.	.	CASSLERDIDTQYF	TGTGCCAGCAGCTTGGAGCGGGACATAGATACGCAGTATTTT
TRBV6-6	14	TRBJ2-7	.	.	CASSYFQGRDEQYF	TGTGCCAGCAGTTACTTCCAGGGAAGGGACGAGCAGTACTTC
TRBV2	13	TRBJ1-1	.	TRBD1	CARLDREGTEAFF	TGTGCCAGACTGGACAGGGAGGGGACTGAAGCTTTCTTT
TRBV7-3	17	TRBJ2-3	.	TRBD1	CASSLNIGTGGADTQYF	TGTGCCAGCAGCTTAAACATTGGGACAGGAGGAGCGGATACGCAGTATTTT
TRBV5-6	13	TRBJ1-2	.	.	CASSPGTHLGYTF	TGTGCCAGCAGCCCCGGGACACATCTTGGCTACACCTTC
TRBV5-1	15	TRBJ2-3	.	.	CASSLEGLVSDTQYF	TGCGCCAGCAGCTTGGAGGGGTTGGTTTCAGATACGCAGTATTTT
TRBV28	13	TRBJ2-5	.	.	CASSDPLKETQYF	TGTGCCAGCAGCGACCCTCTAAAAGAGACCCAGTACTTC
TRBV5-1	14	TRBJ2-7	once	.	CASRTGLSSYEQYF	TGCGCCAGCAGGACGGGTCTGAGCTCCTACGAGCAGTACTTC
TRBV7-8	13	TRBJ2-1	.	.	CASSSKINNEQFF	TGTGCCAGCAGCTCGAAGATTAACAATGAGCAGTTCTTC
TRBV29-1	14	TRBJ2-1	.	.	CSVVLLAGFNEQFF	TGCAGCGTTGTTCTATTGGCGGGCTTTAATGAGCAGTTCTTC
TRBV27	14	TRBJ2-7	.	.	CASSPVGAFYEQYF	TGTGCCAGCAGCCCCGTAGGGGCATTCTACGAGCAGTACTTC
TRBV29-1	13	TRBJ2-2	few	.	CSVPTSAGGELFF	TGCAGCGTACCAACTAGTGCCGGCGGGGAGCTGTTTTTT
TRBV29-1	14	TRBJ2-3	few	.	CSVEDRGESDTQYF	TGCAGCGTTGAAGATCGTGGGGAGTCGGATACGCAGTATTTT
TRBV14	12	TRBJ1-2	few	.	CASSQEGVGYTF	TGTGCCAGCAGCCAAGAAGGGGTCGGCTACACCTTC
TRBV4-1	11	TRBJ1-1	.	.	CASRMDSEAFF	TGCGCCAGCAGAATGGACAGTGAAGCTTTCTTT
TRBV28	11	TRBJ2-5	.	.	CASSFPETQYF	TGTGCCAGCAGTTTCCCAGAGACCCAGTACTTC
TRBV4-1	12	TRBJ1-1	.	.	CASSPGTTEAFF	TGCGCCAGCAGCCCGGGGACCACTGAAGCTTTCTTT
TRBV29-1	12	TRBJ2-1	.	.	CSGQLGYNEQFF	TGCAGCGGTCAGTTGGGGTACAATGAGCAGTTCTTC
TRBV2	15	TRBJ2-5	few	.	CASGASASTQETQYF	TGTGCCAGCGGGGCTAGCGCCTCAACCCAAGAGACCCAGTACTTC
TRBV28	18	TRBJ2-7	few	.	CASSSSRGGRSVPYEQYF	TGTGCCAGCAGCAGTTCCAGAGGCGGGCGGAGTGTCCCGTACGAGCAGTACTTC
TRBV4-1	15	TRBJ1-6	.	TRBD1	CASSQPGQDNSPLHF	TGCGCCAGCAGCCAGCCGGGACAGGATAATTCACCCCTCCACTTT
TRBV30	13	TRBJ2-5	.	.	CAWRGPGQETQYF	TGTGCCTGGAGGGGGCCAGGACAAGAGACCCAGTACTTC
TRBV13	13	TRBJ1-1	.	.	CASSFPQFTEAFF	TGTGCCAGCAGCTTCCCCCAGTTCACTGAAGCTTTCTTT
TRBV5-1	14	TRBJ2-3	few	.	CASSLGEVPDTQYF	TGCGCCAGCAGCTTGGGTGAGGTCCCAGATACGCAGTATTTT
TRBV9	16	TRBJ1-2	.	.	CASSSTSKGPNYGYTF	TGTGCCAGCAGCTCCACCTCGAAGGGACCGAACTATGGCTACACCTTC
TRBV6-1	16	TRBJ1-5	.	.	CASSEALLGGGQPQHF	TGTGCCAGCAGTGAAGCTCTGCTAGGGGGAGGTCAGCCCCAGCATTTT
TRBV29-1	10	TRBJ2-5	.	.	CSVWKETQYF	TGCAGCGTCTGGAAAGAGACCCAGTACTTC
TRBV7-2	14	TRBJ2-1	few	TRBD1	CASSSGQDYNEQFF	TGTGCCAGCAGCTCGGGACAGGATTACAATGAGCAGTTCTTC
TRBV4-3	14	TRBJ2-7	few	.	CASSLGLKPYEQYF	TGCGCCAGCAGCCTGGGACTGAAACCCTACGAGCAGTACTTC
TRBV7-9	14	TRBJ1-6	.	TRBD1	CASSYRDRGTPLHF	TGTGCCAGCAGCTACCGGGACAGGGGAACACCCCTCCACTTT
TRBV2	14	TRBJ1-1	.	.	CASSDLGTNTEAFF	TGTGCCAGCAGTGACTTGGGAACGAACACTGAAGCTTTCTTT
TRBV5-4	16	TRBJ2-5	.	TRBD2	CASSLLGAGGPETQYF	TGTGCCAGCAGCTTGCTGGGGGCGGGAGGGCCGGAGACCCAGTACTTC
TRBV5-1	14	TRBJ2-3	.	.	CASSLELVTDTQYF	TGCGCCAGCAGCTTGGAACTAGTTACAGATACGCAGTATTTT
TRBV20-1	11	TRBJ1-1	few	TRBD1	CSPPWDSEAFF	TGCAGTCCTCCCTGGGACAGTGAAGCTTTCTTT
TRBV4-1	14	TRBJ2-3	few	.	CASSQDKGTDTQYF	TGCGCCAGCAGCCAAGACAAGGGGACAGATACGCAGTATTTT
TRBV7-9	13	TRBJ2-7	.	.	CASSSGGRYEQYF	TGTGCCAGCAGTTCTGGGGGTCGTTACGAGCAGTACTTC